This T cell receptor (beta chain) was recorded in a study of beta chain features in type 1 diabetes (dated 2018 in TCRdb). Study-level background: No differences in mean age, gender distribution, total cell number or subset yield were found between patients and healthy donors. A total of around 110,000,000 sorted cells were examined across all samples, and RNA yield correlated strongly with the number of cells per subset. In the study, TCRB repertoires of sorted circulating CD4+ T cell subsets from recently diagnosed type 1 diabetes patients were compared with those of matched healthy donors. Regulatory and stem cell-like memory subsets were isolated from only 8 patients and about 8 healthy donors, whereas naive and central memory subsets came from all 28 donors.

Each donor gave one peripheral blood draw, averaging approximately 110 mL, which was collected into heparinised tubes. A BD FACSAria II was used to sort naive, central memory, regulatory and stem cell-like memory CD4+ T cells with a panel that included CD45RO, CCR7, CD25, CD127, CD95 and CD27. All sorted populations exceeded 95% purity. PBMCs were isolated right away by Lymphoprep density gradient centrifugation and were stained directly, without culture. So that batch effects would be minimized, each experiment stained and sorted samples in pairs, pairing one healthy donor with one patient. About this clone itself: Its antigen is currently not known. Per-nucleotide qualities are absent, and no much larger clonotype sits a single base away.

The full study reports these points: In all four CD4+ subsets, TCRB CDR3 length was moderately but significantly shorter in type 1 diabetes patients. Naive, central memory and regulatory TCRB repertoires appeared to be more alike among patients than among healthy donors. Sequencing cDNA rather than genomic DNA could over-represent highly expressing activated cells, although activation and CD3 levels did not differ between groups. Shorter templates might have been favored by PCR, but patient and control samples were amplified and corrected together, so both groups would have been affected equally by any skew. HLA sub-analyses involved small numbers of individuals, so any influence of HLA type on TCRB rearrangement remained unresolved. Fewer insertions and more nucleotide deletions at VDJ recombination sites were observed in patients with type 1 diabetes, implying thymic rearrangement abnormalities.

Looking up the germline V gene yields CDR1 SQVTM and CDR2 ANQGSEA. The CDR3 spans 15 residues, from the cysteine through the phenylalanine. The kept DNA is CDR3 alone, 45 bases in frame from the first base. V ends up 4 bases short and J 11 bases short, with an unmatched junction base count of 16. The entire amount of isolated RNA was reverse transcribed using the High Capacity cDNA Reverse Transcription Kit, so the sequenced TCRB transcripts were expressed ones. Deep immunoSEQ sequencing was applied to naive, central memory and regulatory T cell samples, giving an average of approximately 4 million total reads per sample. After sorted cells were lysed in RLT buffer, RNA was extracted with DNase-treated RNeasy Micro or Mini kits, with the choice depending on cell number. Each cell subset was processed on its own to prevent cross-contamination, while patient and healthy donor samples were processed together. The immunoSEQ multiplex PCR was used to amplify TCRB sequences from cDNA, yielding 87-bp fragments that span the CDR3 region. Sequencing of the amplicons was done on the Illumina HiSeq platform. The original methods were these. PCR bias was corrected computationally using synthetic template baselines, and reads within Hamming distance 2 were collapsed, with unmergeable singletons discarded. By aligning reads against IMGT, V, D and J genes, CDR3 length, and insertions or deletions at six rearrangement sites were assigned. Within each subset, clonotype counts were normalized to sorted cell number, after which true diversity and Gini coefficients were computed with the tcR R package. Repertoire sharing was quantified using the overlap coefficient calculated on TCRB nucleotide sequences. Out-of-frame TCRB sequences from naive cells were analyzed as a proxy for the pre-selection repertoire. The table comes from immuneACCESS by way of TCRdb, which keeps in-frame sequences with V and J called. Part of the clones is missing from these tables; in studies checked, under half for an unresolved V gene and the rest for unknown reasons. The V and J calls and the clone size are those of that table, but D and trimming were determined from the DNA. The sample table holds about 230,000 clones, of which roughly 17% were seen once. The ten largest clones take up 0.065% to 0.1% of the sample.

Sequenced material: naive CD4+ T cells from blood. According to the study, the label for this sample's cell subset or site signals: true naive CD4+ T cells. Recombination connected TRBV29-1 to TRBJ2-1, and 8 junctional nucleotides match TRBD2. The origin of this receptor is a man in his thirties or forties with type 1 diabetes. The nucleotide sequence reads TGCAGCGTTGTCGGGCTAGCGGGCCCTGAACACAAGCAGTTCTTC. Translated, it gives CSVVGLAGPEHKQFF.